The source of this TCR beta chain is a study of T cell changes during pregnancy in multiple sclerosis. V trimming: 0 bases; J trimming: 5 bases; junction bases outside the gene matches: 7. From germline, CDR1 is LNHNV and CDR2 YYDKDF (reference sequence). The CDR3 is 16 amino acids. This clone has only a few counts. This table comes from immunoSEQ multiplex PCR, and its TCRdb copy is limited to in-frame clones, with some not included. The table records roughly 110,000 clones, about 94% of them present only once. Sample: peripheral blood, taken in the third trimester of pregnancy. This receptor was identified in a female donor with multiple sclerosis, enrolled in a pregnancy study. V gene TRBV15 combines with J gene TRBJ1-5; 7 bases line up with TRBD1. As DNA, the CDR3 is TGTGCCACCAGCAGAGATAAGACAGGGCATTATCAGCCCCAGCATTTT. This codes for CATSRDKTGHYQPQHF.